One sample yielded the 7 T cell receptor beta chains listed below, sequenced in a study of post-analysis software for immune sequencing data. Study conclusions and caveats: Roughly five TRBV segments were more frequent in patients than controls; TRBV5-6, TRBV5-1 and TRBV20-1 belonged to this group.

Unique molecular identifiers were present in the TCR beta cDNA libraries. MiXCR, applied by TCRdb to the PCR reads, yields one record per CDR3 protein. The top ten hold less than 6% of the sample, which has about 540,000 distinct CDR3 sequences, roughly 34% seen once. Antigens for these TCRs are unknown. The specimen sequenced was blood. These receptors all stem from a girl aged 2-17 years with multiple sclerosis.

The chain is built from TRBV6-2 or TRBV6-3 and TRBJ2-7, with unresolved D. Looked up from germline, CDR1 is MNHEY and CDR2 is SVGEGT. This CDR3 is 12 amino acids long. The V end was cut by 5 bases, the J end by 4 bases, with 9 bases between. CDR3 nucleotides: TGTGCCAGCAGTCAGGTACCATACGAGCAGTACTTC. It encodes CASSQVPYEQYF.

This clonotype was counted a few times. This rearrangement joins TRBV5-5 to TRBJ1-4; tentatively, D is TRBD1 (5 bases). V lost 1 base and J lost 4, with 11 bases in between. This CDR3 is 15 amino acids long. Germline V gene sequence: CDR1 SGHKS, CDR2 YYEKEE (reference sequence). In nucleotides, the CDR3 is TGTGCCAGCAGCTTGATGGCAGGGTATAATGAAAAACTGTTTTTT. Its protein is CASSLMAGYNEKLFF.

This sequence joins TRBV20-1 and TRBJ2-5, with TRBD1 matching over 7 bases. Germline V lookup: CDR1 DFQATT, CDR2 SNEGSKA (reference sequence). Trimming removed 3 bases from V and 11 bases from J; junction bases left unmatched: 12. The CDR3 runs to 13 residues. The CDR3 nucleotides are TGCAGTGCTAGGGAACAGGGGATATATGAGCAGTACTTC. Translated: CSAREQGIYEQYF.

The V call is TRBV6-1, the J call TRBJ2-7; TRBD1 agrees at 7 bases. Trimming removed 8 bases from V and 2 bases from J; junction bases left unmatched: 9. This CDR3 is 14 amino acids long. CDR1 and CDR2 (germline): MNHNS, SASEGT. The CDR3 DNA is TGTGCCAGCGTTCTAGGGGGCTCAGCCTACGAGCAGTACTTC. The encoded protein is CASVLGGSAYEQYF.

The chain carries TRBV20-1 and TRBJ2-5; TRBD1 might be the D (6 bases). Trimming left V 5 bases short and J 4 bases short, with 8 bases between. CDR1 DFQATT and CDR2 SNEGSKA come from the germline V gene (reference sequence). The CDR3 is 11 residues long. CDR3 protein: CSAQDRETQYF. The CDR3 DNA follows: TGCAGTGCTCAGGACAGAGAGACCCAGTACTTC.

In this sample, this clonotype turned up a few times. V gene TRBV7-8 combines with J gene TRBJ2-7; unclear D gene. The germline V and J ends were trimmed by 2 bases and 3 bases, with 8 bases remaining between them. The CDR3 is made up of 13 amino acids. Germline CDR1 SGHVS, CDR2 FQNEAQ. CDR3 amino acids: CASSLYVSYEQYF. CDR3 nucleotides: TGTGCCAGCAGCTTATACGTGAGCTACGAGCAGTACTTC.

This clonotype was seen a handful of times. This rearrangement joins TRBV7-2 to TRBJ2-5; 12 nucleotides line up with TRBD1. Germline V gene data show CDR1 as SGHTA and CDR2 as FQGNSA. The CDR3 length is 16 residues. V gave up 2 bases and J gave up 5 bases; unmatched junction bases: 6. The CDR3 coding sequence is TGTGCCAGCAGCTTAAGGGACAGGGGGCCTGGGGAGACCCAGTACTTC. Protein product: CASSLRDRGPGETQYF.